The clone carrying this TCR beta chain came up a few times. These data belong to a study of T cells in localized non-small cell lung cancer. Germline V CDR1 and CDR2: MGHRA, YSYEKL. V was shortened by 0 bases and J by 8 bases, with 19 bases between the two germline ends. The CDR3 is made up of 17 amino acids. Here immunoSEQ multiplex PCR was the method, and the copy in TCRdb shows in-frame clones only, minus some. The top ten hold around 12% of the sample, which has roughly 3,000 clones, approximately 17% seen once. This chain uses TRBV4-1 with TRBJ1-4; a possible D gene is TRBD1 (5 bases). The sequence was collected from a man between 40 and 69 years old with stage I lung adenocarcinoma. Sequencing was performed on lung tumor tissue, taken before any cancer treatment. This chain's CDR3 is CASSQEGTGLVGEKLFF. CDR3 in DNA: TGCGCCAGCAGCCAAGAAGGGACGGGCCTCGTGGGAGAAAAACTGTTTTTT.